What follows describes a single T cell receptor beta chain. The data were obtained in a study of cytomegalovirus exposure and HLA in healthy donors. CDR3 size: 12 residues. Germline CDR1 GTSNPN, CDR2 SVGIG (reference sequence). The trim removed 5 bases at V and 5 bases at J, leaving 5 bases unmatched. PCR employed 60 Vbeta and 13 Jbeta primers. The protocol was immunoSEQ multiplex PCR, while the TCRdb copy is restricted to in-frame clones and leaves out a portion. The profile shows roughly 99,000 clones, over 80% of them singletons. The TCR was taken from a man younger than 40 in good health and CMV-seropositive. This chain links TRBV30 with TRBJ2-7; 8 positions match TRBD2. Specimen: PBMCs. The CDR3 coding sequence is TGTGCCTGGCGTAGCGGGATCCACGAGCAGTACTTC. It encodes CAWRSGIHEQYF.